A selection of T cell receptor beta chains follows, all from one sample in a study of regulatory T cells in long-lasting Graves disease. TCRdb independently ran MiXCR on the multiplex PCR reads; one entry per CDR3 protein. The sample shows fewer than 350,000 distinct CDR3 sequences, 15% to 20% of them seen only once. Sequences were derived from peripheral blood mononuclear cells (PBMCs), sampled at new diagnosis, from a patient treated with antithyroid drugs. These receptors were collected from a female donor with Graves disease. CDR3s include the opening cysteine and the closing phenylalanine or tryptophan. A D gene is named only where the DNA matches it firmly. Size tells how often a clone was seen (once, few, many) or the class of an expanded clone, and some rows leave it out.

clone_size j_call d_call v_call cdr3_aa cdr3_nt
NA TRBJ2-3 TRBD2 TRBV11-2 CASSGRTWTSGRDTQYF TGTGCCAGCAGTGGACGTACGTGGACTAGCGGGAGAGATACGCAGTATTTT
many TRBJ2-7 TRBD2 TRBV11-2 CASRPPRASGDYEQYF TGTGCCAGCAGACCCCCTAGGGCTAGCGGGGACTACGAGCAGTACTTC
many TRBJ2-5 NA TRBV12-3/TRBV12-4 CASSLEAEAQETQYF TGTGCCAGCAGTTTAGAGGCAGAAGCGCAAGAGACCCAGTACTTC
NA TRBJ2-3 NA TRBV12-3/TRBV12-4 CASSTAPDTQYF TGTGCCAGCAGTACAGCGCCAGATACGCAGTATTTT
many TRBJ2-1 TRBD2 TRBV6-1 CASRGTSGSSPYNEQFF TGTGCCAGCAGAGGGACTAGCGGGAGTTCGCCCTACAATGAGCAGTTCTTC
many TRBJ1-1 NA TRBV15 CATSRDRDLDRAEAFF TGTGCCACCAGCAGAGATCGGGACCTCGATCGGGCTGAAGCTTTCTTT
many TRBJ2-5 NA TRBV12-3/TRBV12-4 CASSLATRLQETQYF TGTGCCAGCAGTTTAGCGACACGGCTCCAAGAGACCCAGTACTTC
many TRBJ1-4 NA TRBV7-2 CASSLVWPGGMITNEKLFF TGTGCCAGCAGCTTAGTATGGCCCGGGGGTATGATAACTAATGAAAAACTGTTTTTT
few TRBJ2-2 TRBD2 TRBV20-1 CSAKTGTSDAGELFF TGCAGTGCTAAAACCGGGACTAGCGACGCCGGGGAGCTGTTTTTT
many TRBJ2-3 TRBD2 TRBV11-2 CASRIAGPDTQYF TGTGCCAGCAGGATAGCGGGGCCAGATACGCAGTATTTT
many TRBJ2-3 TRBD2 TRBV28 CASSLPLGGREPYTQYF TGTGCCAGCAGTCTCCCCCTGGGCGGGAGGGAGCCCTATACGCAGTATTTT
NA TRBJ2-2 NA TRBV7-9 CASPPQDGELFF TGTGCCAGCCCTCCCCAGGACGGGGAGCTGTTTTTT
many TRBJ2-1 NA TRBV9 CASSVDGGSSYNEQFF TGTGCCAGCAGCGTAGATGGGGGAAGCTCCTACAATGAGCAGTTCTTC